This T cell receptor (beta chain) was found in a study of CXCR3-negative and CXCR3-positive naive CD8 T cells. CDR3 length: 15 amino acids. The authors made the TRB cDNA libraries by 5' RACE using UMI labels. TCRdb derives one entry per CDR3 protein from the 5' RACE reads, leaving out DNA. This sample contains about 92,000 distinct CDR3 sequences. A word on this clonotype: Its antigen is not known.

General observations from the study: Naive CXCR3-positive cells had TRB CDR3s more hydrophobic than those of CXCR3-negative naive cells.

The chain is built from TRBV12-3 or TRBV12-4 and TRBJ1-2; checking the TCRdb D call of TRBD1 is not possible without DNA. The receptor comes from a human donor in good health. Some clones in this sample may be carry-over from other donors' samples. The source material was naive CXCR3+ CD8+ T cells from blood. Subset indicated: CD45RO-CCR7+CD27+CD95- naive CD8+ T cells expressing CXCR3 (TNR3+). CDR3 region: CASSLIPGIAGGYTF.